Listed below are T cell receptor beta chains from one sample, sequenced in a study of human T cells and chemical hapten exposure. TCRdb redid the calling of the RACE reads with MiXCR, one entry per CDR3 protein. The sample includes 180,000 or so distinct CDR3 sequences, around 23% of them seen just once. Specimen: whole blood, collected in connection with sensitization to the hapten diphenylcyclopropenone (DPC). Receptors originate from a woman aged 40 to 50 with alopecia areata. Some clones in this sample may be carry-over from other donors' samples. Each CDR3 is given with its conserved first and last residue. Each record gives: CDR3 protein, CDR3 DNA, D gene, clone size, J gene, V gene, CDR3 length. D genes are given only for firm matches. The listing skips clone size in some rows; elsewhere it reads once, few, many or a size class.

CDR3 protein: CSARDGTGDTYNEQFF
CDR3 DNA: TGCAGTGCTAGAGATGGAACGGGAGATACCTACAATGAGCAGTTCTTC
D gene: -
clone size: -
J gene: TRBJ2-1
V gene: TRBV20-1
CDR3 length: 16

CDR3 protein: CASRPDRGPYGYTF
CDR3 DNA: TGTGCCAGCAGGCCTGACAGGGGGCCCTATGGCTACACCTTC
D gene: TRBD1
clone size: few
J gene: TRBJ1-2
V gene: TRBV28
CDR3 length: 14

CDR3 protein: CASSSTGSTDTQYF
CDR3 DNA: TGCGCCAGCAGCTCGACAGGGAGCACAGATACGCAGTATTTT
D gene: TRBD1
clone size: -
J gene: TRBJ2-3
V gene: TRBV5-1
CDR3 length: 14

CDR3 protein: CASSRTRLDTQYF
CDR3 DNA: TGCGCCAGCAGCCGGACTCGACTAGATACGCAGTATTTT
D gene: -
clone size: few
J gene: TRBJ2-3
V gene: TRBV4-3
CDR3 length: 13

CDR3 protein: CASSFGTSNTEAFF
CDR3 DNA: TGTGCCAGCAGTTTTGGCACTTCGAACACTGAAGCTTTCTTT
D gene: -
clone size: -
J gene: TRBJ1-1
V gene: TRBV27
CDR3 length: 14

CDR3 protein: CASSSFGGMTDTQYF
CDR3 DNA: TGTGCCAGCAGTTCATTTGGGGGGATGACAGATACGCAGTATTTT
D gene: -
clone size: few
J gene: TRBJ2-3
V gene: TRBV6-5
CDR3 length: 15

CDR3 protein: CASSEAGTLSYEQYF
CDR3 DNA: TGTGCCAGCAGTGAAGCCGGGACCCTATCCTACGAGCAGTACTTC
D gene: -
clone size: few
J gene: TRBJ2-7
V gene: TRBV25-1
CDR3 length: 15

CDR3 protein: CASSVKLAGGGSRETQYF
CDR3 DNA: TGTGCCAGCAGTGTGAAACTAGCGGGAGGGGGTAGTCGAGAGACCCAGTACTTC
D gene: TRBD2
clone size: many
J gene: TRBJ2-5
V gene: TRBV2
CDR3 length: 18

CDR3 protein: CASSPLASGSTDEQFF
CDR3 DNA: TGTGCCAGCTCACCTCTGGCTAGCGGGAGTACGGATGAGCAGTTCTTC
D gene: TRBD2
clone size: -
J gene: TRBJ2-1
V gene: TRBV18
CDR3 length: 16

CDR3 protein: CSVEGIQETQYF
CDR3 DNA: TGCAGCGTTGAAGGCATCCAAGAGACCCAGTACTTC
D gene: -
clone size: -
J gene: TRBJ2-5
V gene: TRBV29-1
CDR3 length: 12

CDR3 protein: CSVVGLAGGSYEQYF
CDR3 DNA: TGCAGCGTTGTTGGTCTAGCGGGAGGTTCGTACGAGCAGTACTTC
D gene: TRBD2
clone size: -
J gene: TRBJ2-7
V gene: TRBV29-1
CDR3 length: 15

CDR3 protein: CASGGGSGIYTQYF
CDR3 DNA: TGTGCCAGCGGGGGGGGTAGCGGGATATATACGCAGTATTTT
D gene: TRBD2
clone size: few
J gene: TRBJ2-3
V gene: TRBV12-3/TRBV12-4
CDR3 length: 14

CDR3 protein: CASSSWGPYEQYF
CDR3 DNA: TGTGCCAGCAGCTCCTGGGGTCCCTACGAGCAGTACTTC
D gene: -
clone size: -
J gene: TRBJ2-7
V gene: TRBV7-9
CDR3 length: 13

CDR3 protein: CAISESWRNEKLFF
CDR3 DNA: TGTGCCATCAGTGAGAGCTGGAGGAATGAAAAACTGTTTTTT
D gene: -
clone size: -
J gene: TRBJ1-4
V gene: TRBV10-3
CDR3 length: 14

CDR3 protein: CASSYIASGRHEQFF
CDR3 DNA: TGTGCCAGCAGTTACATCGCTAGCGGGAGACATGAGCAGTTCTTC
D gene: TRBD2
clone size: many
J gene: TRBJ2-1
V gene: TRBV6-5
CDR3 length: 15

CDR3 protein: CASSSSGRTDTQYF
CDR3 DNA: TGCGCCAGCAGCTCCAGCGGCCGCACAGATACGCAGTATTTT
D gene: -
clone size: few
J gene: TRBJ2-3
V gene: TRBV5-1
CDR3 length: 14

CDR3 protein: CASSQELVYAYEQYF
CDR3 DNA: TGCGCCAGCAGCCAAGAACTAGTATACGCCTACGAGCAGTACTTC
D gene: -
clone size: -
J gene: TRBJ2-7
V gene: TRBV4-3
CDR3 length: 15

CDR3 protein: CASSLTRVADGELFF
CDR3 DNA: TGTGCCAGCAGCTTAACGAGGGTAGCTGACGGGGAGCTGTTTTTT
D gene: -
clone size: -
J gene: TRBJ2-2
V gene: TRBV7-3
CDR3 length: 15

CDR3 protein: CASSYSYSDTDTQYF
CDR3 DNA: TGTGCCAGCAGTTACTCTTACTCCGACACAGATACGCAGTATTTT
D gene: -
clone size: few
J gene: TRBJ2-3
V gene: TRBV6-2/TRBV6-3
CDR3 length: 15

CDR3 protein: CASSLWGTQGQKLFF
CDR3 DNA: TGTGCCAGCAGCTTATGGGGGACCCAAGGTCAGAAACTGTTTTTT
D gene: -
clone size: -
J gene: TRBJ1-4
V gene: TRBV7-2
CDR3 length: 15

CDR3 protein: CASSIGRAGSEQYF
CDR3 DNA: TGTGCCAGCAGCATTGGACGGGCCGGCTCCGAGCAGTACTTC
D gene: -
clone size: -
J gene: TRBJ2-7
V gene: TRBV12-3/TRBV12-4
CDR3 length: 14

CDR3 protein: CAWSVKYGGRGGNTIYF
CDR3 DNA: TGTGCCTGGAGTGTAAAATACGGGGGGCGCGGTGGAAACACCATATATTTT
D gene: -
clone size: few
J gene: TRBJ1-3
V gene: TRBV30
CDR3 length: 17

CDR3 protein: CASSFPRDRGAGGPQPQHF
CDR3 DNA: TGTGCCAGCAGCTTCCCCCGGGACAGGGGCGCGGGGGGTCCTCAGCCCCAGCATTTT
D gene: TRBD1
clone size: few
J gene: TRBJ1-5
V gene: TRBV11-3
CDR3 length: 19

CDR3 protein: CSVVGSGPLYEQYF
CDR3 DNA: TGCAGCGTTGTCGGTAGCGGGCCGCTCTACGAGCAGTACTTC
D gene: TRBD2
clone size: -
J gene: TRBJ2-7
V gene: TRBV29-1
CDR3 length: 14

CDR3 protein: CASNPPGGTDTQYF
CDR3 DNA: TGTGCCAGCAACCCTCCGGGGGGCACAGATACGCAGTATTTT
D gene: -
clone size: -
J gene: TRBJ2-3
V gene: TRBV28
CDR3 length: 14

CDR3 protein: CASSWRTGGNEQFF
CDR3 DNA: TGTGCCAGCAGTTGGCGGACGGGGGGCAATGAGCAGTTCTTC
D gene: TRBD2
clone size: few
J gene: TRBJ2-1
V gene: TRBV27
CDR3 length: 14

CDR3 protein: CASTTRTSEAFF
CDR3 DNA: TGTGCCAGCACTACTAGGACCAGTGAAGCTTTCTTT
D gene: -
clone size: -
J gene: TRBJ1-1
V gene: TRBV7-2
CDR3 length: 12

CDR3 protein: CASSELAGVHEQYF
CDR3 DNA: TGTGCCAGCAGCGAGCTAGCGGGAGTACACGAGCAGTACTTC
D gene: TRBD2
clone size: few
J gene: TRBJ2-7
V gene: TRBV7-2
CDR3 length: 14

CDR3 protein: CASSQDSPYEQYF
CDR3 DNA: TGTGCCAGCAGTCAGGACAGTCCCTACGAGCAGTACTTC
D gene: -
clone size: -
J gene: TRBJ2-7
V gene: TRBV28
CDR3 length: 13

CDR3 protein: CASSSPGLAGPYNEQFF
CDR3 DNA: TGTGCCAGCAGTTCCCCGGGACTAGCGGGCCCCTACAATGAGCAGTTCTTC
D gene: TRBD2
clone size: -
J gene: TRBJ2-1
V gene: TRBV12-3/TRBV12-4
CDR3 length: 17

CDR3 protein: CASSYSQGYEQYF
CDR3 DNA: TGTGCCAGCAGTTACTCACAGGGGTACGAGCAGTACTTC
D gene: TRBD1
clone size: -
J gene: TRBJ2-7
V gene: TRBV6-5
CDR3 length: 13

CDR3 protein: CASTWTGGGYTF
CDR3 DNA: TGTGCCAGCACCTGGACAGGGGGTGGCTACACCTTC
D gene: TRBD1
clone size: -
J gene: TRBJ1-2
V gene: TRBV28
CDR3 length: 12

CDR3 protein: CASGGGALYEQYF
CDR3 DNA: TGTGCCAGCGGAGGTGGGGCGCTGTACGAGCAGTACTTC
D gene: -
clone size: -
J gene: TRBJ2-7
V gene: TRBV6-5
CDR3 length: 13

CDR3 protein: CASMRGTNYGYTF
CDR3 DNA: TGTGCCAGCATGCGGGGGACGAACTATGGCTACACCTTC
D gene: -
clone size: -
J gene: TRBJ1-2
V gene: TRBV6-5
CDR3 length: 13

CDR3 protein: CSAVQGANTEAFF
CDR3 DNA: TGCAGTGCCGTACAGGGTGCGAACACTGAAGCTTTCTTT
D gene: -
clone size: few
J gene: TRBJ1-1
V gene: TRBV20-1
CDR3 length: 13

CDR3 protein: CATSRGQDTQYF
CDR3 DNA: TGTGCCACCAGCAGGGGACAGGATACGCAGTATTTT
D gene: TRBD1
clone size: -
J gene: TRBJ2-3
V gene: TRBV15
CDR3 length: 12

CDR3 protein: CASRGSGSPTDTQYF
CDR3 DNA: TGTGCCAGCAGGGGGAGCGGGAGCCCGACAGATACGCAGTATTTT
D gene: TRBD2
clone size: few
J gene: TRBJ2-3
V gene: TRBV25-1
CDR3 length: 15

CDR3 protein: CSARDNQGAEKLFF
CDR3 DNA: TGCAGTGCTAGAGATAACCAGGGGGCTGAAAAACTGTTTTTT
D gene: TRBD1
clone size: -
J gene: TRBJ1-4
V gene: TRBV20-1
CDR3 length: 14

CDR3 protein: CASSQGRQQAPNEKLFF
CDR3 DNA: TGTGCCAGCAGCCAGGGGCGGCAGCAGGCCCCCAATGAAAAACTGTTTTTT
D gene: -
clone size: -
J gene: TRBJ1-4
V gene: TRBV12-3/TRBV12-4
CDR3 length: 17

CDR3 protein: CASSLRDRGPRTEAFF
CDR3 DNA: TGTGCCAGCAGCCTCCGGGACAGGGGGCCTAGAACTGAAGCTTTCTTT
D gene: TRBD1
clone size: -
J gene: TRBJ1-1
V gene: TRBV7-9
CDR3 length: 16